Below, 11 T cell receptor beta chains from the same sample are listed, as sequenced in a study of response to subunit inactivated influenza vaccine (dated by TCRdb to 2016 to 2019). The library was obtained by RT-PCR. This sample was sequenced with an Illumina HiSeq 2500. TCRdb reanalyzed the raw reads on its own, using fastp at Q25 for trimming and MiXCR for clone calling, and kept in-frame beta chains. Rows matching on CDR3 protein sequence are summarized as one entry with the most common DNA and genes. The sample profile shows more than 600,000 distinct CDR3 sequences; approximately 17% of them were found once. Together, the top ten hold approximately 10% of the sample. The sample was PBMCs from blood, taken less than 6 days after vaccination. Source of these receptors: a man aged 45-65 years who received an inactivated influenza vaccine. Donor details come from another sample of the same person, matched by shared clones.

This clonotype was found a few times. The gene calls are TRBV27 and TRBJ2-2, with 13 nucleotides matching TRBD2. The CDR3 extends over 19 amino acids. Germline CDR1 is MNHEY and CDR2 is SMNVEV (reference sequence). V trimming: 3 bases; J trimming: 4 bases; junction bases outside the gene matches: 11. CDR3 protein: CASSLYTSGRAKGTGELFF. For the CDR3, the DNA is TGTGCCAGCAGTTTGTATACTAGCGGGAGGGCCAAAGGCACCGGGGAGCTGTTTTTT.

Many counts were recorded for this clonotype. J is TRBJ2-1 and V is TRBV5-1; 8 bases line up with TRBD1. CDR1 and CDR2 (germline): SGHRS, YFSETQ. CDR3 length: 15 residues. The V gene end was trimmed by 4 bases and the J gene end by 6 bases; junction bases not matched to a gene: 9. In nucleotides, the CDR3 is TGCGCCAGCAGCCTACTCGGACAGGGATCCAATGAGCAGTTCTTC. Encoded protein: CASSLLGQGSNEQFF.

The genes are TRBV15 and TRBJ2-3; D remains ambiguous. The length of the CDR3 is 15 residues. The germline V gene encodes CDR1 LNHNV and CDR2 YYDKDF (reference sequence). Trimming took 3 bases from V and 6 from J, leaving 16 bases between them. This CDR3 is CATSRDHLTRDTQYF. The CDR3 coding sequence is TGTGCCACCAGCAGGGACCATCTGACTCGGGATACGCAGTATTTT.

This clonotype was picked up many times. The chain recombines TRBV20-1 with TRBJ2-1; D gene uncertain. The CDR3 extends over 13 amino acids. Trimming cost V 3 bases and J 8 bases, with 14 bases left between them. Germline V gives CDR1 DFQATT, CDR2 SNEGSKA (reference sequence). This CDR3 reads CSASQTVQDEQFF. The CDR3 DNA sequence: TGCAGTGCTAGTCAGACGGTCCAGGATGAGCAGTTCTTC.

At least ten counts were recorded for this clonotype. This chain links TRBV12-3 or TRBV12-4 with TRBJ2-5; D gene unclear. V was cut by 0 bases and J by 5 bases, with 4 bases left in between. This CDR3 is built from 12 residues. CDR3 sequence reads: CASSLAAETQYF. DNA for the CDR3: TGTGCCAGCAGTTTAGCGGCGGAGACCCAGTACTTC.

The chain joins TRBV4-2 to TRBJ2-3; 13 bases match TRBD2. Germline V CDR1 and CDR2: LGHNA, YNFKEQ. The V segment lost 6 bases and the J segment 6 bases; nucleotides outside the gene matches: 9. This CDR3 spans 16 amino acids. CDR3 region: CASRIGTSGVQDTQYF. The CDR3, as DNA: TGTGCCAGCAGGATAGGGACTAGCGGGGTCCAGGATACGCAGTATTTT.

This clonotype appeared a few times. The CDR3 loop is CASRYGGQPQHF. The CDR3 DNA reads as TGTGCCAGCAGGTATGGGGGGCAGCCCCAGCATTTT. The rearrangement links TRBV12-3 or TRBV12-4 to TRBJ1-5, with D possibly TRBD1 on 5 matching bases. V lost 6 bases, J lost 7 bases, and 10 bases lay in between. The CDR3 is 12 amino acids.

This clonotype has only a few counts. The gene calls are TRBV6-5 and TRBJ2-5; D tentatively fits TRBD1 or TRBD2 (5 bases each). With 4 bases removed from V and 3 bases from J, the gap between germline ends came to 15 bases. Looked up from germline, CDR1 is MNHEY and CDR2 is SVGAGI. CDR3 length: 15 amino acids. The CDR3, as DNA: TGTGCCAGCAGTTCAGCCTACCAGGGAGAAGAGACCCAGTACTTC. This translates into CASSSAYQGEETQYF.

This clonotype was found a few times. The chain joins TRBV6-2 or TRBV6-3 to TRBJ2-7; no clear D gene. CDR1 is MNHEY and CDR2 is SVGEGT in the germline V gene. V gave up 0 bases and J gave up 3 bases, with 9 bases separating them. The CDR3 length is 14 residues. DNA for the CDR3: TGTGCCAGCAGTTACTCGGTCAGAAACTACGAGCAGTACTTC. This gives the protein CASSYSVRNYEQYF.

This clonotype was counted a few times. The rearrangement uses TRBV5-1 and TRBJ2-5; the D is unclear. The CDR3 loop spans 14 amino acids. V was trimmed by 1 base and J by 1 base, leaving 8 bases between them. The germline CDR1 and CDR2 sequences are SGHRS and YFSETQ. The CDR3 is CASSLFSVQETQYF. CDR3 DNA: TGCGCCAGCAGCTTGTTTAGTGTCCAAGAGACCCAGTACTTC.

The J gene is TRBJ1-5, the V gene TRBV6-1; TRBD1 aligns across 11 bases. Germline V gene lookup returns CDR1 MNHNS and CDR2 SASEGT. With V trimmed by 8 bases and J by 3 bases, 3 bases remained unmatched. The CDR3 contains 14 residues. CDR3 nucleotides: TGTGCCAGCTGGGACAGGGGGAACAATCAGCCCCAGCATTTT. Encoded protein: CASWDRGNNQPQHF.